Below are 2 T cell receptor beta chains sequenced from a single sample in a study of blood T cells in healthy people across ages (dated by TCRdb to about 2015). Libraries were constructed by 5' RACE. The reads were generated on an Illumina HiSeq 2500. The second PCR ran for roughly 7 to 12 cycles and used a J-beta primer mix along with a sample-barcoded 5' primer. The public sequencing data were trimmed at Q25 with fastp and processed into clonotypes with MiXCR by TCRdb, which kept only in-frame beta chains. For every CDR3 protein sequence, its rows merge into one entry that carries the most common genes and DNA. For this sample the table gives about 1,400,000 distinct CDR3 sequences, of which 45% to 70% were detected only once. About 6.7% of the sample rests with the top ten. Input material: blood. These receptors were collected from a man between 18 and 29 years old in good health.

CDR3 nucleotides: TGTGCCAGCAGCATAAGGGTTAATGGGAATGAGCAGTTCTTC. Encoded protein: CASSIRVNGNEQFF. The chain recombines TRBV7-8 with TRBJ2-1; D ambiguous. Germline V gene data show CDR1 as SGHVS and CDR2 as FQNEAQ. The CDR3 covers 14 residues. V was shortened by 5 bases and J by 7 bases, with 15 bases between the two germline ends.

The chain joins TRBV6-1 to TRBJ2-7, with D unresolved. Germline CDR1 MNHNS, CDR2 SASEGT. Trimming took 7 bases from V and 0 from J, leaving 10 bases between them. CDR3 length: 13 residues. The CDR3 DNA follows: TGTGCCAGCAACCCCTTTAGCTCCTACGAGCAGTACTTC. Amino acid sequence: CASNPFSSYEQYF.